This TCR beta chain appears in the sequencing data of a study of blood T cell repertoires in COVID-19 (dated by TCRdb to about 2020). Study-wide context: Samples from collaborators originated in the United States, Italy and Spain and spanned both the acute and convalescent phases of COVID-19. Sample metadata almost always included a de-identified subject ID, COVID-19 status, age in years and sex. The repertoires were released in a freely available public database meant as a resource for research on the immune response to SARS-CoV-2. The material from the prospective study consisted of cDNA or gDNA derived from T cells, B-cell-depleted T cells, or PBMCs. HLA class I and class II types, where available, came from metadata supplied by the sample provider rather than from assay-based typing. The samples were drawn from the first 160 participants of the ongoing ImmuneRACE study and from over a thousand subjects provided by 6 global collaborators. Deeply sampled blood TCRbeta repertoires from subjects exposed to, actively infected with, or recovered from COVID-19 were included in the dataset.

For CDR1 and CDR2, the germline V gene lists SGHVS and FQNEAQ. Reading from cysteine to phenylalanine, the CDR3 counts 15 amino acids. The read is trimmed to its CDR3 DNA, 45 bases read in frame from base 1. Trimming takes 5 bases off V and 4 bases off J; junction bases not matched to a gene: 8. The full study reports these points: The amount of clinical and demographic metadata varied by source and participant and was provided uncurated.

Participants in the prospective study were enrolled through a virtual design, were aged 18 to 89 years, and lived in 24 United States geographic areas. Cohort assignment in the prospective study relied on participant-reported clinical history from a screening survey and a study questionnaire. ImmuneRACE Cohort 3 recovered participants were defined by two consecutive negative NP/OP PCR tests, healthcare professional clearance, or symptom resolution. Mobile phlebotomists in the prospective study collected whole blood, serum and a nasopharyngeal or oropharyngeal swab from every participant. Participants in the prospective study had the option to provide additional blood draws and questionnaires over a 2-month period. Before DNA extraction, blood samples from the prospective study were shipped at room temperature or frozen. The immunoSEQ Assay, a bias-controlled multiplex PCR, was used to amplify TCRbeta CDR3 regions from genomic DNA. On the study's bioinformatics: The number of nucleated cells in each sample was estimated from the amplification of reference gene primers within the assay. To quantify the absolute abundance of each unique TCRbeta CDR3 rearrangement, sequence reads were collapsed and filtered. For each sample, productive Simpson clonality was calculated by taking the square root of Simpson's diversity index across productive rearrangements. The immuneACCESS repertoire file appears here via TCRdb, limited to in-frame rearrangements. These files lack a portion of the clones; in checked studies, under half of the deficit traces to unresolved V genes, and the cause of the others is not known. V, J and clone size derive from that table, while D and trimming were established from the DNA sequence. The sample includes hundreds of thousands of clones, with 85% observed a single time. The top ten clones comprise 2% to 3% of the sample.

This clone was found a few times. Its recognized antigen is unknown. Base quality data are lacking; no much larger clone is found one base away. The rearranged segments are TRBV7-8 and TRBJ1-5; 7 bases in between match TRBD1. The sequenced sample consisted of PBMCs or T cells enriched from blood (not recorded which). This receptor was identified in a woman aged 50 to 65 who had recovered from COVID-19. The CDR3 region has the sequence CASSIRQGQNQPQHF. Here is the DNA: TGTGCCAGCAGCATTCGACAGGGACAAAATCAGCCCCAGCATTTT. Here the CDR3 is joined to the reference TRBV7-8 and TRBJ1-5 genes, and the full variable domain is: GAGVSQSPRYKVAKRGQDVALRCDPISGHVSLFWYQQALGQGPEFLTYFQNEAQLDKSGLPSDRFFAERPEGSVSTLKIQRTQQEDSAVYLCASSIRQGQNQPQHFGDGTRLSIL.